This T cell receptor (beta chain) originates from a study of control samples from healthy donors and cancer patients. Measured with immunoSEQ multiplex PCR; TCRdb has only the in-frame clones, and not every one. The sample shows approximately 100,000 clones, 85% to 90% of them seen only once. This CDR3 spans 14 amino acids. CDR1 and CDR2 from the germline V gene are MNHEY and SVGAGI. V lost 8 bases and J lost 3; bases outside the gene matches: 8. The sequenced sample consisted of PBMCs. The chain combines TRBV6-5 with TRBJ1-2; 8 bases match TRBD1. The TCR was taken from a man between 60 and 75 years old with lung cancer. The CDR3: CASDPYRGDYGYTF. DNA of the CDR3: TGTGCCAGCGATCCCTACAGGGGGGACTATGGCTACACCTTC.